This T cell receptor (beta chain) appears in the sequencing data of a study of shared clonotypes between healthy human individuals. Healthy HIV-negative adults without recent acute infections or vaccinations served as donors. V was cut by 5 bases and J by 5 bases, with 12 bases left in between. The germline gives CDR1 MDHEN, CDR2 SYDVKM. This CDR3 has 13 amino acids. The authors loaded around 190 ng DNA, 27,000 or so T cell genomes, into sorted-subset replicate PCRs. Here immunoSEQ multiplex PCR was the method, and the copy in TCRdb shows in-frame clones only, minus some. The profile shows about 2.3 million clones, 85% to 95% of them singletons.

Sequenced material: naive CD4+ T cells from PBMCs. Subset reported: CD45RA+ positively selected. The TCR was taken from a man younger than 35 in good health. Some clones in this sample may be carry-over from other donors' samples. The V call is TRBV28, the J call TRBJ2-5; D possibly corresponds to TRBD2 (6 bases). The CDR3 reads CASSSGLPETQYF. CDR3 sequence (DNA): TGTGCCAGCAGTAGCGGGTTACCGGAGACCCAGTACTTC.